Listed below are T cell receptor beta chains from one sample, sequenced in a study of cytomegalovirus exposure and HLA in healthy donors. Using immunoSEQ multiplex PCR, the repertoire was profiled, and TCRdb retains in-frame clones only, with some absent. Altogether 150,000 to 200,000 clones are present, 70% to 85% being singletons, with the ten largest covering around an eighth. Sequenced sample: PBMCs. The receptors were gathered from a woman in her 30s in good health and CMV-seropositive. Both conserved end residues are part of each CDR3. D genes are given only for firm matches. Clone size is not always given. Where it is, it says once, few, many or a class for expanded clones.

clone_size d_call j_call v_call cdr3_aa cdr3_nt
. . TRBJ1-5 TRBV27 CASALGSNQPQHF TGTGCCAGCGCCCTAGGTAGCAATCAGCCCCAGCATTTT
. . TRBJ2-5 TRBV20-1 CSALEETQYF TGCAGTGCCCTCGAAGAGACCCAGTACTTC
. . TRBJ2-1 TRBV9 CASSGRRVLPDNEQFF TGTGCCAGCAGCGGACGGCGGGTTTTGCCCGACAATGAGCAGTTCTTC
. TRBD1 TRBJ1-5 TRBV5-1 CASSPGGSGQPQHF TGCGCCAGCAGTCCAGGGGGCTCCGGTCAGCCCCAGCATTTT
. . TRBJ1-5 TRBV6-1 CASSDRGNGGNQPQHF TGTGCCAGCAGTGATAGGGGGAATGGAGGCAATCAGCCCCAGCATTTT
. TRBD1 TRBJ1-2 TRBV25-1 CASSANLGQENYGYTF TGTGCCAGCAGTGCGAACTTGGGACAGGAGAACTATGGCTACACCTTC
. . TRBJ2-5 TRBV5-6 CASSLALWERETQYF TGTGCCAGCAGCTTGGCCCTTTGGGAGCGGGAGACCCAGTACTTC
. . TRBJ2-1 TRBV2 CASSLDRSSYNEQFF TGTGCCAGCAGTCTAGACAGGAGTTCTTACAATGAGCAGTTCTTC
few . TRBJ1-2 TRBV6-5 CASSFRKQGFYGYTF TGTGCCAGCAGTTTCCGTAAACAGGGATTCTATGGCTACACCTTC
. . TRBJ1-4 TRBV9 CASSPHGATNEKLFF TGTGCCAGCAGCCCCCACGGGGCAACTAATGAAAAACTGTTTTTT
. TRBD1 TRBJ2-7 TRBV27 CASSLTGGAAYEQYF TGTGCCAGCAGTTTAACAGGGGGTGCAGCATACGAGCAGTACTTC
once TRBD1 TRBJ2-5 TRBV6-1 CASSEGQASLQETQYF TGTGCCAGCAGTGAGGGACAGGCCTCCCTCCAAGAGACCCAGTACTTC
. . TRBJ2-1 TRBV4-2 CASSPRLDEQFF TGTGCCAGCAGCCCGCGGTTGGATGAGCAGTTCTTC
. . TRBJ1-2 TRBV20-1 CSASPSYGYTF TGCAGTGCTAGTCCTTCCTATGGCTACACCTTC
. . TRBJ1-2 TRBV5-1 CASSFGQGHYGYTF TGCGCCAGCAGCTTTGGGCAGGGGCACTATGGCTACACCTTC
. . TRBJ1-1 TRBV6-4 CASRLDRTNTEAFF TGTGCCAGCAGGTTAGACAGAACGAACACTGAAGCTTTCTTT
few TRBD2 TRBJ2-1 TRBV14 CASSRLAGGFNEQFF TGTGCCAGCAGCAGACTAGCGGGAGGGTTCAATGAGCAGTTCTTC
. . TRBJ2-1 TRBV11-2 CASSRVRGGDSYNEQFF TGTGCCAGCAGTAGGGTCCGGGGCGGGGACTCCTACAATGAGCAGTTCTTC
few TRBD2 TRBJ2-7 TRBV5-1 CASSSEVGGRGYEQYF TGCGCCAGCAGCTCCGAGGTTGGCGGGAGAGGCTACGAGCAGTACTTC
. TRBD1 TRBJ1-2 TRBV4-2 CASSRRTGANYGYTF TGTGCCAGCAGCCGCCGTACAGGGGCTAACTATGGCTACACCTTC
. TRBD1 TRBJ2-2 TRBV14 CASSLLSGTGTGELFF TGTGCCAGCAGCCTATTATCCGGGACAGGGACCGGGGAGCTGTTTTTT
. . TRBJ2-1 TRBV29-1 CSVVRGDPYNEQFF TGCAGCGTTGTTCGGGGAGACCCCTACAATGAGCAGTTCTTC
. TRBD2 TRBJ2-7 TRBV15 CATSREGRAHEQYF TGTGCCACCAGCAGAGAAGGGAGGGCCCACGAGCAGTACTTC
. TRBD2 TRBJ2-7 TRBV4-2 CASSRGPREEQYEQYF TGTGCCAGCAGCCGAGGGCCGCGGGAGGAACAGTACGAGCAGTACTTC
. TRBD1 TRBJ1-2 TRBV6-5 CASRRTGGVGGYTF TGTGCCAGTCGAAGAACAGGGGGCGTGGGTGGCTACACCTTC
. . TRBJ1-1 TRBV25-1 CASTPGTVEVYF TGTGCCAGCACCCCAGGGACTGTCGAGGTCTACTTT
. . TRBJ2-5 TRBV2 CASSVRVGETQYF TGTGCCAGCAGTGTCCGGGTTGGAGAGACCCAGTACTTC
. TRBD1 TRBJ1-1 TRBV5-1 CASSLQGANTEAFF TGCGCCAGCAGCTTGCAGGGGGCGAACACTGAAGCTTTCTTT
. TRBD2 TRBJ2-5 TRBV7-9 CASSLTSGSLRLETQYF TGTGCCAGCAGCTTAACTAGCGGGAGCCTAAGGTTAGAGACCCAGTACTTC